A selection of T cell receptor beta chains follows, all from one sample in a study of graft-versus-host responses after intestinal transplantation. TCRdb's copy holds only in-frame clones and misses some; the assay was immunoSEQ multiplex PCR. The sample holds nearly 100,000 clones, approximately 92% seen once. This specimen consisted of PBMCs, obtained roughly 410 days after intestinal transplant. The receptors derive from a human patient who received an intestinal transplant, so some T cells may come from the graft donor. Both conserved end residues are part of each CDR3. A D gene is named only where the DNA matches it firmly. Size is omitted from some rows. Given values are once, few, many or a class for expanded clones.

D gene: -
clone size: -
V gene: TRBV19
J gene: TRBJ1-1
CDR3 DNA: TGTGCCAGCCGAGTTGACGTGAACACTGAAGCTTTCTTT
CDR3 protein: CASRVDVNTEAFF

D gene: -
clone size: -
V gene: TRBV11-2
J gene: TRBJ2-5
CDR3 DNA: TGTGCCAGCAGCTTAGAGGCGGTCTACCAAGAGACCCAGTACTTC
CDR3 protein: CASSLEAVYQETQYF

D gene: TRBD1
clone size: -
V gene: TRBV2
J gene: TRBJ2-5
CDR3 DNA: TGTGCCAGCAGTGATCGGACAGGGGGGTGGGAGACCCAGTACTTC
CDR3 protein: CASSDRTGGWETQYF

D gene: TRBD2
clone size: -
V gene: TRBV5-4
J gene: TRBJ2-7
CDR3 DNA: TGTGCCAGCAGCCCCGCGGGGGAAAGGGGCTCCTACGGGCAGTACTTC
CDR3 protein: CASSPAGERGSYGQYF

D gene: -
clone size: -
V gene: TRBV2
J gene: TRBJ2-4
CDR3 DNA: TGTGCCATCGAACATTCGGTGGGAAACATTCAGTACTTC
CDR3 protein: CAIEHSVGNIQYF

D gene: TRBD1
clone size: -
V gene: TRBV6-6
J gene: TRBJ1-2
CDR3 DNA: TGTGCCAGCAGTTACTCGACAGGGGGCGACTATGGCTACACCTTC
CDR3 protein: CASSYSTGGDYGYTF

D gene: -
clone size: -
V gene: TRBV9
J gene: TRBJ1-1
CDR3 DNA: TGTGCCAGCAGCGTAGGCAGCGCCACTGAAGCTTTCTTT
CDR3 protein: CASSVGSATEAFF

D gene: -
clone size: -
V gene: TRBV18
J gene: TRBJ2-6
CDR3 DNA: TGTGCCAGCTCACCTTCCGGGGCCAACGTCCTGACTTTC
CDR3 protein: CASSPSGANVLTF

D gene: -
clone size: -
V gene: TRBV19
J gene: TRBJ1-2
CDR3 DNA: TGTGCCAGTAGTGTTCGACTGGATGGCTACACCTTC
CDR3 protein: CASSVRLDGYTF

D gene: -
clone size: -
V gene: TRBV29-1
J gene: TRBJ1-2
CDR3 DNA: TGCAGCACGACAGCCAACTATGGCTACACCTTC
CDR3 protein: CSTTANYGYTF

D gene: -
clone size: -
V gene: TRBV7-2
J gene: TRBJ1-2
CDR3 DNA: TGTGCCAGCAGCTCCTCCGGGACCCCATATGGCTACACCTTC
CDR3 protein: CASSSSGTPYGYTF

D gene: -
clone size: -
V gene: TRBV7-3
J gene: TRBJ2-7
CDR3 DNA: TGTGCCAGCAGCTTAAGTTCGGGGGACGCCTACGAGCAGTACTTC
CDR3 protein: CASSLSSGDAYEQYF

D gene: -
clone size: -
V gene: TRBV27
J gene: TRBJ1-6
CDR3 DNA: TGTGCCAGCAGTTTATCCCCGGGAGATTATAATTCACCCCTCCACTTT
CDR3 protein: CASSLSPGDYNSPLHF

D gene: TRBD1
clone size: -
V gene: TRBV5-1
J gene: TRBJ1-2
CDR3 DNA: TGCGCCAGCAGCACCGCGGACCAGGGGGTACGAGGCTACACCTTC
CDR3 protein: CASSTADQGVRGYTF

D gene: -
clone size: -
V gene: TRBV12-2
J gene: TRBJ2-2
CDR3 DNA: TGTGCAAGTCGCCCGACGTGGGGTGCAACCGGGGAGCTGTTTTTT
CDR3 protein: CASRPTWGATGELFF

D gene: TRBD1
clone size: -
V gene: TRBV7-3
J gene: TRBJ1-2
CDR3 DNA: TGTGCCAGCAGCTTAAGAGGGGGCTCTAACTATGGCTACACCTTC
CDR3 protein: CASSLRGGSNYGYTF

D gene: -
clone size: -
V gene: TRBV6-5
J gene: TRBJ1-2
CDR3 DNA: TGTGCCAGCAGTCGATCTGACTATGGCTACACCTTC
CDR3 protein: CASSRSDYGYTF

D gene: -
clone size: -
V gene: TRBV20-1
J gene: TRBJ2-7
CDR3 DNA: TGCAGTGCTAGAGAGAGGGGGGAGCAGTACTTC
CDR3 protein: CSARERGEQYF

D gene: -
clone size: once
V gene: TRBV21-1
J gene: TRBJ1-5
CDR3 DNA: TGTGCCAGCAGCACCCGGGGGGTGCTTCAGCCCCAGCATTTT
CDR3 protein: CASSTRGVLQPQHF

D gene: -
clone size: -
V gene: TRBV9
J gene: TRBJ2-1
CDR3 DNA: TGTGCCAGCAGCCCAGGGGGGCGACAGGTCAGCTCCTACAATGAGCAGTTCTTC
CDR3 protein: CASSPGGRQVSSYNEQFF

D gene: -
clone size: -
V gene: TRBV19
J gene: TRBJ1-3
CDR3 DNA: TGTGCCAGTAGAAGCGGGCACGGAGGGAACACCGTATATTTT
CDR3 protein: CASRSGHGGNTVYF

D gene: TRBD1
clone size: -
V gene: TRBV10-2
J gene: TRBJ1-5
CDR3 DNA: TGCGCCAGCAGTGAGTGGGACAGCGACTTCAATCAGCCCCAGCATTTT
CDR3 protein: CASSEWDSDFNQPQHF

D gene: -
clone size: -
V gene: TRBV19
J gene: TRBJ1-2
CDR3 DNA: TGTGCCACCAAAGAACGGGGGAACCTCTATGGCTACACCTTC
CDR3 protein: CATKERGNLYGYTF

D gene: -
clone size: -
V gene: TRBV7-3
J gene: TRBJ2-3
CDR3 DNA: TGTGCCAGCAGCTTCGGGTCTTTGGGGGCAGATACGCAGTATTTT
CDR3 protein: CASSFGSLGADTQYF

D gene: -
clone size: once
V gene: TRBV6-5
J gene: TRBJ2-1
CDR3 DNA: TGTGCCAGCAGTTACTCGGGGGGGCATGAGCAGTTCTTC
CDR3 protein: CASSYSGGHEQFF

D gene: -
clone size: -
V gene: TRBV27
J gene: TRBJ2-7
CDR3 DNA: TGTGCCAGCAGTTTAGGGGGACATAACGAGCAGTACTTC
CDR3 protein: CASSLGGHNEQYF

D gene: -
clone size: -
V gene: TRBV5-1
J gene: TRBJ2-5
CDR3 DNA: TGCGCCAGCAGCTTGGCAGTACCACAAGAGACCCAGTACTTC
CDR3 protein: CASSLAVPQETQYF

D gene: -
clone size: -
V gene: TRBV5-6
J gene: TRBJ2-2
CDR3 DNA: TGTGCCAGCAGCCTCGTTCCCGGGGGGCTGTTTTTT
CDR3 protein: CASSLVPGGLFF

D gene: -
clone size: -
V gene: TRBV7-9
J gene: TRBJ1-3
CDR3 DNA: TGTGCCAGCAGCTTAGGGAGGAACACCATATATTTT
CDR3 protein: CASSLGRNTIYF

D gene: -
clone size: few
V gene: TRBV10-2
J gene: TRBJ1-2
CDR3 DNA: TGCGCCAGCAGTGTGGGCGGGAACTATGGCTACACCTTC
CDR3 protein: CASSVGGNYGYTF

D gene: TRBD2
clone size: once
V gene: TRBV7-2
J gene: TRBJ2-1
CDR3 DNA: TGTGCCAGCAGCTTAGTTAGCGGGGTTGACAATGAGCAGTTCTTC
CDR3 protein: CASSLVSGVDNEQFF

D gene: -
clone size: -
V gene: TRBV9
J gene: TRBJ1-1
CDR3 DNA: TGTGCCAGCAGCGGGATGGGGGACACTGAAGCTTTCTTT
CDR3 protein: CASSGMGDTEAFF

D gene: -
clone size: few
V gene: TRBV21-1
J gene: TRBJ2-7
CDR3 DNA: TGTGCCAGCAGCAAAGTAAACAGGAGGTGTTATTTAAGGTACTTC
CDR3 protein: CASSKVNRRCYLRYF

D gene: -
clone size: -
V gene: TRBV6-1
J gene: TRBJ2-3
CDR3 DNA: TGTGCCAGTTCCCGGGACACACAGAGGGCAGATACGCAGTATTTT
CDR3 protein: CASSRDTQRADTQYF

D gene: -
clone size: -
V gene: TRBV7-9
J gene: TRBJ1-1
CDR3 DNA: TGTGCCAGCAGCTTAGCGGGAGGGAACACTGAAGCTTTCTTT
CDR3 protein: CASSLAGGNTEAFF

D gene: TRBD1
clone size: -
V gene: TRBV5-1
J gene: TRBJ1-5
CDR3 DNA: TGCGCCAGCAGCTTTACACAGGGGAGCCAGCCCCAGCATTTT
CDR3 protein: CASSFTQGSQPQHF

D gene: -
clone size: -
V gene: TRBV6-5
J gene: TRBJ1-6
CDR3 DNA: TGTGCCAGCAGTTACTCGTGGCCAGGAGATTCACCCCTCCACTTT
CDR3 protein: CASSYSWPGDSPLHF

D gene: -
clone size: -
V gene: TRBV19
J gene: TRBJ1-5
CDR3 DNA: TGTGCCAGTAGCCCAGACAATTATCAGCCCCAGCATTTT
CDR3 protein: CASSPDNYQPQHF

D gene: -
clone size: -
V gene: TRBV19
J gene: TRBJ1-1
CDR3 DNA: TGTGCCAGTAGGAGTCAGGGTTTGGTTCGCGCTGAAGCTTTCTTT
CDR3 protein: CASRSQGLVRAEAFF

D gene: -
clone size: -
V gene: TRBV14
J gene: TRBJ1-2
CDR3 DNA: TGTGCCAGCAGCCCAAGGGACGTAATGAACTATGGCTACACCTTC
CDR3 protein: CASSPRDVMNYGYTF

D gene: -
clone size: -
V gene: TRBV6-5
J gene: TRBJ1-5
CDR3 DNA: TGTGCCAGCAGCCTCGAGGTGAGGCAGCCCCAGCATTTT
CDR3 protein: CASSLEVRQPQHF

D gene: -
clone size: -
V gene: TRBV19
J gene: TRBJ1-1
CDR3 DNA: TGTGCCAGTAGTCAATACATTGGGGCGCCCACTGAAGCTTTCTTT
CDR3 protein: CASSQYIGAPTEAFF